This entry concerns a single T cell receptor (beta chain). Its antigen is still unknown. The sample is drawn from a study of shared clonotypes between healthy human individuals. General study results and limits: It was expected that sequencing depth would affect clonotype sharing among donors.

Germline V gene sequence: CDR1 GTSNPN, CDR2 SVGIG (reference sequence). V was cut by 5 bases and J by 8 bases, with 16 bases left in between. This CDR3 is 13 amino acids long. Sequenced by immunoSEQ multiplex PCR; TCRdb stores in-frame clones only, minus some. Of some 2,000,000 clones in the sample, 85% to 95% were seen once. Sample: naive CD4+ T cells sorted from blood. Subset: CD45RA+ positively selected. This chain joins TRBV30 and TRBJ1-3; tentative D call: TRBD1 (5 bases). The sequence was collected from a man younger than 35 in good health. The CDR3 here is CAWVAFRGHTIYF. In nucleotides, the CDR3 is TGTGCCTGGGTTGCATTCCGGGGACACACCATATATTTT.